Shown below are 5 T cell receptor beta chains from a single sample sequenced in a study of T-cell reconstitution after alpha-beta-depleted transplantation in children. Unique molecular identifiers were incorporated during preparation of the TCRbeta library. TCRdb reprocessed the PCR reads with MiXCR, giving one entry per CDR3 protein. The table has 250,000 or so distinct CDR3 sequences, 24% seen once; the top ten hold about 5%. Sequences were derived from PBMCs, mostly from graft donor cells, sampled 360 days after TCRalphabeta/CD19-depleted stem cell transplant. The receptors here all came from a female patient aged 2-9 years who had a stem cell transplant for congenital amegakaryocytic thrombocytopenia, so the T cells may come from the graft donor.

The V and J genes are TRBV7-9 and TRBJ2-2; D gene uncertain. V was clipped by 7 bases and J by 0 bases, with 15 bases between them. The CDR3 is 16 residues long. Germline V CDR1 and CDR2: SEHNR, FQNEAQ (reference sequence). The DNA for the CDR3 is TGTGCCAGCACCCCTCGAAGCCAACCGAACACCGGGGAGCTGTTTTTT. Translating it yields CASTPRSQPNTGELFF.

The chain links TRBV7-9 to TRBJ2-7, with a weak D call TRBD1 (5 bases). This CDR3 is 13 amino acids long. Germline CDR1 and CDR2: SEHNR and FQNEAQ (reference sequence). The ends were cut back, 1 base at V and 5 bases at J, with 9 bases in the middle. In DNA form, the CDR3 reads TGTGCCAGCAGCTTAGGACAGTTCAACGAGCAGTACTTC. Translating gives CASSLGQFNEQYF.

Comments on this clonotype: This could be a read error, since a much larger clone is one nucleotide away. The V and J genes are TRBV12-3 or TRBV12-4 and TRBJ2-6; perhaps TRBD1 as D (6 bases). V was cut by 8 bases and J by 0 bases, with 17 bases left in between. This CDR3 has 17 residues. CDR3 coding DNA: TGTGCCAGCGGCCCGGGACAAGGTTTCTCTGGGGCCAACGTCCTGACTTTC. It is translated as CASGPGQGFSGANVLTF.

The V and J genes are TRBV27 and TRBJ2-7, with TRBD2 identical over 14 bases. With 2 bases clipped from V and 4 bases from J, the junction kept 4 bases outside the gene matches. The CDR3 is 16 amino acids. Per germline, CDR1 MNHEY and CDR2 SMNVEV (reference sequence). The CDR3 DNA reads TGTGCCAGCAGTTTAGGGACTAGCGGGAGTGGTTACGAGCAGTACTTC. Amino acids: CASSLGTSGSGYEQYF.

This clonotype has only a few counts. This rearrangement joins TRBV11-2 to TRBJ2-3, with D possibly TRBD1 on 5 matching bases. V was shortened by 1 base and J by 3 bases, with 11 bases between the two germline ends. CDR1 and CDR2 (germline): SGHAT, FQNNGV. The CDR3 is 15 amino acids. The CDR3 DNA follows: TGTGCCAGCAGCTTAGTTCAGGGTGGAACAGATACGCAGTATTTT. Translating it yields CASSLVQGGTDTQYF.